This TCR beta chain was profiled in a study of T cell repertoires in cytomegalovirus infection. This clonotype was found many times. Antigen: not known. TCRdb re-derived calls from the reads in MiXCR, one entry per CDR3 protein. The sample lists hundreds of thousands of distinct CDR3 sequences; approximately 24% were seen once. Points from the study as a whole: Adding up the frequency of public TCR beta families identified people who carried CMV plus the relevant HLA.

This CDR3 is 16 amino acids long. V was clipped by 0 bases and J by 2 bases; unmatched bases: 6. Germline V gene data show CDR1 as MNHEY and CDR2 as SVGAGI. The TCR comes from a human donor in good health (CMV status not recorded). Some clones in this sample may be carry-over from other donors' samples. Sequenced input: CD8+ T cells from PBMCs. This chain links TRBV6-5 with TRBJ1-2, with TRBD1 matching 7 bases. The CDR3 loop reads CASSYSGTATNYGYTF. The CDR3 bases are TGTGCCAGCAGTTACTCCGGGACAGCTACGAACTATGGCTACACCTTC.